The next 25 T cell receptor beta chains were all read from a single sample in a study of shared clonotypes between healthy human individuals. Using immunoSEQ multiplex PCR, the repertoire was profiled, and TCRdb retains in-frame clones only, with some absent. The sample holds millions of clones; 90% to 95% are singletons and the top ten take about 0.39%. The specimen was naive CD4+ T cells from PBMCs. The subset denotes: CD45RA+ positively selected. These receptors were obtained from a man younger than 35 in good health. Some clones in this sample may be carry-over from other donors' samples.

DNA for the CDR3: TGTGCCAGCAGAAACCGGGGGGGATCCCAGAAGGCAGATACGCAGTATTTT. It codes for CASRNRGGSQKADTQYF. The V gene is TRBV2, the J gene TRBJ2-3, with 8 bases matching TRBD2. The CDR3 runs 17 residues. The V and J ends lost 6 bases and 4 bases, in that order; junction bases with no gene match: 15. Germline V gives CDR1 SNHLY, CDR2 FYNNEI.

DNA for the CDR3: TGTGCCATTGGGACAGCCTACGAGCAGTACTTC. It specifies CAIGTAYEQYF. The chain is built from TRBV7-9 and TRBJ2-7; TRBD1 matches 7 bases. This CDR3 contains 11 residues. V lost 10 bases, J lost 2 bases, and 2 bases stayed unmatched. Germline CDR1 is SEHNR and CDR2 is FQNEAQ (reference sequence).

The CDR3 DNA reads as TGCGCCAGCAGCTTGGCCCAGAGGGGGGATACGCAGTATTTT. Its translation is CASSLAQRGDTQYF. The chain combines TRBV5-1 with TRBJ2-3; possible D gene TRBD1, 6 bases. Germline V gene lookup returns CDR1 SGHRS and CDR2 YFSETQ. Between the trimmed V and J ends, which lost 0 bases and 6 bases, there was a span of 11 bases. The CDR3 spans 14 residues.

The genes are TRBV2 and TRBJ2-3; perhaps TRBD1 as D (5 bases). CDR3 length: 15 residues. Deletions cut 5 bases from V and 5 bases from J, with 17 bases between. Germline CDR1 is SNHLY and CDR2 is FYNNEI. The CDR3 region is CASSSQGNQGDTQYF. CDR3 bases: TGTGCCAGCAGTTCGCAGGGAAATCAAGGAGATACGCAGTATTTT.

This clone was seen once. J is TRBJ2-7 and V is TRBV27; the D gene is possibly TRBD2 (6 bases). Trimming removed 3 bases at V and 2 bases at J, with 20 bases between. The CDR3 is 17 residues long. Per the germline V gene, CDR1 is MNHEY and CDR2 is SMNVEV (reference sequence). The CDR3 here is CASSFGGRRLGAYEQYF. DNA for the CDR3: TGTGCCAGCAGTTTCGGAGGGAGAAGGCTAGGGGCCTACGAGCAGTACTTC.

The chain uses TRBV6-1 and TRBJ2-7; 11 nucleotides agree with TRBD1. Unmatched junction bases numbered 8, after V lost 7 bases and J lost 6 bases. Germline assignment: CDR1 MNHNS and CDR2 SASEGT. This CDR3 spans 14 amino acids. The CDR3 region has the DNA TGTGCCAGCATCTGGGACAGGGGGACGGCCGAGCAGTACTTC. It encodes CASIWDRGTAEQYF.

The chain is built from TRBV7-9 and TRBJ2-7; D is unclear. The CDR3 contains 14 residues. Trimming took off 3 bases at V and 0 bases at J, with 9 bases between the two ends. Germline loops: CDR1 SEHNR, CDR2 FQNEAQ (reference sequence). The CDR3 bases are TGTGCCAGCAGCTTTTTTGGTACCTCCTACGAGCAGTACTTC. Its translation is CASSFFGTSYEQYF.

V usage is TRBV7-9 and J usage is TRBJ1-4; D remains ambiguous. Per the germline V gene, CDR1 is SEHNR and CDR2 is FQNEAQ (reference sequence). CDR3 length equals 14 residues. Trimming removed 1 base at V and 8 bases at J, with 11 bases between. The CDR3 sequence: CASSLVLSEEKLFF. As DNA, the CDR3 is TGTGCCAGCAGCTTAGTCTTGAGTGAGGAAAAACTGTTTTTT. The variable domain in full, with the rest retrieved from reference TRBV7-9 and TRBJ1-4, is DTGVSQNPRHKITKRGQNVTFRCDPISEHNRLYWYRQTLGQGPEFLTYFQNEAQLEKSRLLSDRFSAERPKGSFSTLEIQRTEQGDSAMYLCASSLVLSEEKLFFGSGTQLSVL.

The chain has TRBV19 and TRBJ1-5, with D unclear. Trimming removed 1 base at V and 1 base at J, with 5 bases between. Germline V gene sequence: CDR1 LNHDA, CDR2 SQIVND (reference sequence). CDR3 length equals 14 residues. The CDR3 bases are TGTGCCAGTAGTATAGTAAGGAGCAATCAGCCCCAGCATTTT. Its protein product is CASSIVRSNQPQHF.

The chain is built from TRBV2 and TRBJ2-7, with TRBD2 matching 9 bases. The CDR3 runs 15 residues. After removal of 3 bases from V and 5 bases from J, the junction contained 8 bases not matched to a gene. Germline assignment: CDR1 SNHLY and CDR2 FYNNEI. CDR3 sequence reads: CASSEGLARIDEQYF. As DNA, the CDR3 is TGTGCCAGCAGTGAGGGACTAGCTCGGATCGACGAGCAGTACTTC.

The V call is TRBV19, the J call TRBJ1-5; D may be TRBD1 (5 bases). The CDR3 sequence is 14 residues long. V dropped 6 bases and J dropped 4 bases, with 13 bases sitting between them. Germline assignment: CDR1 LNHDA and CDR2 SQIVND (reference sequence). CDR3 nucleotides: TGTGCCAGTAGCCTCGGGGGTTGGAATCAGCCCCAGCATTTT. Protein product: CASSLGGWNQPQHF.

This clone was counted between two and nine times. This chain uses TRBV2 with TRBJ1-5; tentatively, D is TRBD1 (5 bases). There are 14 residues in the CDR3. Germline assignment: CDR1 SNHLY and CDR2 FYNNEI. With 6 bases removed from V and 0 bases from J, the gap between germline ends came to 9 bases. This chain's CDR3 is CASRTEISNQPQHF. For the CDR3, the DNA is TGTGCCAGCAGGACAGAGATTAGCAATCAGCCCCAGCATTTT.

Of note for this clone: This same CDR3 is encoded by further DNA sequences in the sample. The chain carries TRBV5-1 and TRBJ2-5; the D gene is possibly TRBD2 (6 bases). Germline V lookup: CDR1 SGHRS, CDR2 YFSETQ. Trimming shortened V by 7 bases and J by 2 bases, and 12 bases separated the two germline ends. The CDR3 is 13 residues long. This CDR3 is CASSPAGQETQYF. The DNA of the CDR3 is TGCGCCAGCTCCCCGGCGGGGCAAGAGACCCAGTACTTC.

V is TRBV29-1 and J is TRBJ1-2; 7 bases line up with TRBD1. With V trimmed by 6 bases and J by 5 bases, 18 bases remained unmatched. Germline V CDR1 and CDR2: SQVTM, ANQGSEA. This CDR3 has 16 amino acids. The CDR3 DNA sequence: TGCAGCGTCGACTCGAGGTGGGGACAGCTGTATTATGGCTACACCTTC. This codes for CSVDSRWGQLYYGYTF.

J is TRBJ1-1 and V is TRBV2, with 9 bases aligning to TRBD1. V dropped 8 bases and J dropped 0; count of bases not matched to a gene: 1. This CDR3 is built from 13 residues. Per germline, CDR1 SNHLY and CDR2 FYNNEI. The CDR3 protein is CASGQGMNTEAFF. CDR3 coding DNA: TGTGCCAGCGGACAGGGGATGAACACTGAAGCTTTCTTT.

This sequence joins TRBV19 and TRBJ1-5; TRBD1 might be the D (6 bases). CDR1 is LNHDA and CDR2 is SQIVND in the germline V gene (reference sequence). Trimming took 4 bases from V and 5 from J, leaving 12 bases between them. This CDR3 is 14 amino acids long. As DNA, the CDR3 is TGTGCCAGTAGTACAGGGAAGGGGGATCAGCCCCAGCATTTT. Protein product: CASSTGKGDQPQHF.

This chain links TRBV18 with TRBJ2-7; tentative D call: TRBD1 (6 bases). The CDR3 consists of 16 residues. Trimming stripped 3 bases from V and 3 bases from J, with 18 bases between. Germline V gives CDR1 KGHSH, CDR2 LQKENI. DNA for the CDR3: TGTGCCAGCTCACCTACCGGGACAAGGGGCGACTACGAGCAGTACTTC. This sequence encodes CASSPTGTRGDYEQYF.

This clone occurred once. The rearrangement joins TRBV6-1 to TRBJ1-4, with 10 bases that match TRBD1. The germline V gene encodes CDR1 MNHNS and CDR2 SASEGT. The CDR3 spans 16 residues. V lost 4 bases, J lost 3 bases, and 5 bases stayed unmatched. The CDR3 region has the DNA TGTGCCAGCAGTGCCGGGACAGGGGAGGCTAATGAAAAACTGTTTTTT. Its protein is CASSAGTGEANEKLFF.

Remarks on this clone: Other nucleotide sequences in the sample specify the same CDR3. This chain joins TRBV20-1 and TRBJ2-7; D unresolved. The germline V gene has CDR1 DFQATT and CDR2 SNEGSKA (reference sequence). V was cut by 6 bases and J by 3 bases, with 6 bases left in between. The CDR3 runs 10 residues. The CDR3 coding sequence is TGCAGTGCGGGCATCTACGAGCAGTACTTC. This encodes CSAGIYEQYF.

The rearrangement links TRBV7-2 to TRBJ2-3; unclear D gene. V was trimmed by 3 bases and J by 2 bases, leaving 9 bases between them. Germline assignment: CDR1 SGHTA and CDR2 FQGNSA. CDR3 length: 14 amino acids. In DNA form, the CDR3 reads TGTGCCAGCAGCTTTTTGGCGGCCACAGATACGCAGTATTTT. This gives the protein CASSFLAATDTQYF.

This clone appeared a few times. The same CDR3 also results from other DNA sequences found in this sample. CDR3 coding DNA: TGCAGCGTCGGGACAGGGAGCACTGAAGCTTTCTTT. Its translation: CSVGTGSTEAFF. J is TRBJ1-1 and V is TRBV29-1; 9 bases are a match to TRBD1. J lost 4 bases, V lost 6 bases, and 3 bases had no gene match. The germline V gene has CDR1 SQVTM and CDR2 ANQGSEA. The CDR3 is 12 amino acids. The full variable domain, with the rest looked up from reference TRBV29-1 and TRBJ1-1, is SAVISQKPSRDICQRGTSLTIQCQVDSQVTMMFWYRQQPGQSLTLIATANQGSEATYESGFVIDKFPISRPNLTFSTLTVSNMSPEDSSIYLCSVGTGSTEAFFGQGTRLTVV.

CDR3 bases: TGCAGTGCCGAATCGTACGAGCAGTACTTC. It specifies CSAESYEQYF. The rearrangement joins TRBV20-1 to TRBJ2-7; D is undetermined. Germline lookup yields CDR1 DFQATT and CDR2 SNEGSKA (reference sequence). The CDR3 consists of 10 residues. The ends were cut back, 6 bases at V and 4 bases at J, with 7 bases in the middle.

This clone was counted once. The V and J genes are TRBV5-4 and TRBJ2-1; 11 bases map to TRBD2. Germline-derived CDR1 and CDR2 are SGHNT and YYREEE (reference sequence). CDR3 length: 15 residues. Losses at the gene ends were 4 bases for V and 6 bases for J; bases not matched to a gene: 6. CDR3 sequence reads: CASSGGTSGRNEQFF. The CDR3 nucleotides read TGTGCCAGCAGCGGTGGGACTAGCGGACGCAATGAGCAGTTCTTC.

In DNA, the CDR3 is TGTGCCATCAGTGAGTCAAGGGCTGACTATGGCTACACCTTC. The encoded protein is CAISESRADYGYTF. The J gene is TRBJ1-2, the V gene TRBV10-3; D gene unclear. The CDR3 covers 14 residues. Trimming took 0 bases from V and 3 from J, leaving 8 bases between them. Germline assignment: CDR1 ENHRY and CDR2 SYGVKD.

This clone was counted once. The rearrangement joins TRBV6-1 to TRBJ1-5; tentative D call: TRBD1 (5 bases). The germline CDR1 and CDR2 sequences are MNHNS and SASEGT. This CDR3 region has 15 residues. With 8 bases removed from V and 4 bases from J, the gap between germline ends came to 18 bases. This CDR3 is CASGGLWGGNQPQHF. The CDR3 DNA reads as TGTGCCAGCGGGGGACTTTGGGGTGGGAATCAGCCCCAGCATTTT.